Here is one T cell receptor (beta chain) with its context. Its cognate antigen is unknown. Germline V gene data show CDR1 as SGHTA and CDR2 as FQGNSA. V was cut by 1 base and J by 0 bases, with 9 bases left in between. The CDR3 length is 15 residues. The data are from a study of CD8 T cells in ankylosing spondylitis. Study-level results: Disease-associated clonotypes exhibited CD8+ identity and were relatively infrequent in peripheral blood. Blood from ankylosing spondylitis patients appeared to carry a characteristic roughly 8-variant TCR beta motif. Researchers reportedly found disease-linked clones significantly enriched in matched ankylosing spondylitis synovial fluid.

With molecular barcodes, quantitative 5'-RACE was used to make the TCR beta libraries. MiXCR, applied by TCRdb to the 5' RACE reads, yields one record per CDR3 protein. The sample includes fewer than 750,000 distinct CDR3 sequences, under 20% of them seen just once. This sequence originates from a male donor with ankylosing spondylitis. The chain joins TRBV7-2 to TRBJ1-2; D uncertain. Material: blood, either unsorted or a sorted T cell fraction (not recorded which). CDR3 bases: TGTGCCAGCAGCTTAGGGAACGGCCCTAACTATGGCTACACCTTC. It is translated as CASSLGNGPNYGYTF.